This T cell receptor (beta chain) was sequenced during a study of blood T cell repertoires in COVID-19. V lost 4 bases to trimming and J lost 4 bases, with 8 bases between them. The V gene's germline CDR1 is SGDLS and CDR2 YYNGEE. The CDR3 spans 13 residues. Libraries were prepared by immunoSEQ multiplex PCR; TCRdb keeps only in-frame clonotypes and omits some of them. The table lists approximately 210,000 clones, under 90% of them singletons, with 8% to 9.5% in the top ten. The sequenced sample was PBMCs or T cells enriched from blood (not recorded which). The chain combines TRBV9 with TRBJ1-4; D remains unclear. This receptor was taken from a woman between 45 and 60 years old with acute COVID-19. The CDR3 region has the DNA TGTGCCAGCAGCTCAGCGGGTAATGAAAAACTGTTTTTT. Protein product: CASSSAGNEKLFF.